Following are 25 T cell receptor beta chains from one sample sequenced in a study of Graves' ophthalmopathy and Graves' hyperthyroidism. Amplified material comprised TCR beta CDR3 regions derived from RNA transcripts. HTBI primers served in a first-round RT-PCR, which a second-round multiplex PCR followed. From the multiplex PCR reads, TCRdb called clonotypes with MiXCR, one entry per CDR3 protein. The data contain around 670,000 distinct CDR3 sequences, 40% of them singletons. The source material was peripheral blood. These TCRs come from an adult man with Graves' ophthalmopathy.

The gene calls are TRBV13 and TRBJ2-7, with D tentatively TRBD1 or TRBD2 (5 bases each). V was cut by 1 base and J by 0 bases, with 10 bases left in between. CDR3 length: 15 amino acids. CDR1 and CDR2 from the germline V gene are PRHDT and FYEKMQ (reference sequence). The CDR3 reads CASSLVGTLSYEQYF. The CDR3 nucleotides read TGTGCCAGCAGCTTAGTGGGGACCCTCTCCTACGAGCAGTACTTC. Drawing the rest from reference TRBV13 and TRBJ2-7, the complete variable domain is AAGVIQSPRHLIKEKRETATLKCYPIPRHDTVYWYQQGPGQDPQFLISFYEKMQSDKGSIPDRFSAQQFSDYHSELNMSSLELGDSALYFCASSLVGTLSYEQYFGPGTRLTVT.

The V and J genes are TRBV9 and TRBJ2-5; D not resolved. The V and J ends lost 4 bases and 4 bases respectively, with 11 bases between them. Germline lookup yields CDR1 SGDLS and CDR2 YYNGEE. This CDR3 region has 13 residues. The CDR3 DNA reads TGTGCCAGCAGCCATACCGGGCGAGAGACCCAGTACTTC. This translates into CASSHTGRETQYF.

The chain joins TRBV7-2 to TRBJ1-4; D unresolved. The CDR3 is made up of 12 amino acids. Deletions cut 8 bases from V and 5 bases from J, with 9 bases between. Germline CDR1 SGHTA, CDR2 FQGNSA. The CDR3 loop reads CASSSNNEKLFF. The CDR3 nucleotides read TGTGCCAGCTCGAGTAACAATGAAAAACTGTTTTTT. Filled out from reference TRBV7-2 and TRBJ1-4, the complete variable domain reads GAGVSQSPSNKVTEKGKDVELRCDPISGHTALYWYRQSLGQGLEFLIYFQGNSAPDKSGLPSDRFSAERTGGSVSTLTIQRTQQEDSAVYLCASSSNNEKLFFGSGTQLSVL.

The table lists this clonotype with many counts. This chain joins TRBV12-3 or TRBV12-4 and TRBJ2-5, with TRBD1 as a possible D gene (6 bases). This CDR3 spans 13 amino acids. Trimming left V 8 bases short and J 4 bases short, with 14 bases between. CDR3: CASGATGRETQYF. CDR3 coding DNA: TGTGCCAGCGGGGCAACAGGGCGAGAGACCCAGTACTTC.

This sequence joins TRBV6-5 and TRBJ2-7; D is uncertain. The V end was cut by 0 bases, the J end by 2 bases, with 8 bases between. The CDR3 has 14 residues. Germline V gene data show CDR1 as MNHEY and CDR2 as SVGAGI. CDR3 loop: CASSYSIGPYEQYF. Here the CDR3 DNA reads TGTGCCAGCAGTTACTCTATCGGGCCCTACGAGCAGTACTTC.

V usage is TRBV25-1 and J usage is TRBJ2-5; 15 bases match TRBD2. From germline, CDR1 is MGHDK and CDR2 SYGVNS. The CDR3 has 16 residues. Trimming at V came to 6 bases and at J to 7 bases, leaving 9 bases not matched to a gene. CDR3 DNA sequence: TGTGCCAGCAGCCCTTGGACTAGCGGGGGGGCCGGGACCCAGTACTTC. Its protein is CASSPWTSGGAGTQYF.

Remarks on this clonotype: At one end, the junction sequence differs from germline, possibly due to a read error. The genes are TRBV24-1 and TRBJ1-5; 9 bases match TRBD1. Germline assignment: CDR1 KGHDR and CDR2 SFDVKD. The CDR3 is made up of 17 amino acids. CDR3 coding DNA: TGTGCCAGCAGTTACTCGGGACAGGGCTTTAGCAATCAGCCCCAGCATTTT. Its protein is CASSYSGQGFSNQPQHF.

This clonotype was found many times. Mismatch with germline at one junction end may stem from a read error. The chain couples TRBV24-1 to TRBJ1-5; D perhaps matches TRBD1 (5 bases). The CDR3 has 14 residues. Germline CDR1 and CDR2: KGHDR and SFDVKD. In DNA form, the CDR3 reads TGTGCCAGCAGTGGGGACGGCAGTTGGCAGCCCCAGCATTTT. Protein sequence: CASSGDGSWQPQHF.

This clonotype was seen more than once but under ten times. One junction end does not reproduce the germline sequence, and a read error may be involved. The V gene is TRBV10-3, the J gene TRBJ1-2; 9 bases are shared with TRBD1. CDR1 is ENHRY and CDR2 is SYGVKD in the germline V gene. The CDR3 runs 15 residues. CDR3 in amino acids: CASSYSGTGWYGYTF. CDR3 in DNA: TGTGCCAGCAGTTACTCCGGGACAGGGTGGTATGGCTACACCTTC.

In its sample, this clonotype was seen a few times. The chain links TRBV12-3 or TRBV12-4 to TRBJ1-4; 9 nucleotides align to TRBD1. The J segment lost 7 bases and the V segment lost 8 bases, leaving 11 bases of the junction unmatched. This CDR3 has 15 residues. CDR3 bases: TGTGCCAGCCGTAAACGGGGACAGGGAGGTGAAAAACTGTTTTTT. The encoded protein is CASRKRGQGGEKLFF.

This clonotype was seen repeatedly, ten times or more. The V call is TRBV2, the J call TRBJ1-1; D perhaps matches TRBD1 (5 bases). The CDR3 is 13 residues long. Trimming shortened V by 6 bases and J by 1 base, and 9 bases separated the two germline ends. Germline V gene data show CDR1 as SNHLY and CDR2 as FYNNEI. The CDR3 sequence is CASSTGRNTEAFF. In nucleotides, the CDR3 is TGTGCCAGCAGCACGGGACGGAACACTGAAGCTTTCTTT.

CDR3 amino acids: CASSQVAGGTFTGELFF. DNA for the CDR3: TGTGCCAGCAGCCAGGTAGCGGGAGGGACATTCACCGGGGAGCTGTTTTTT. The rearrangement joins TRBV11-2 to TRBJ2-2; 11 positions agree with TRBD2. The ends lost 5 bases at V and 4 bases at J; junction bases unmatched: 9. This CDR3 spans 17 amino acids. Per germline, CDR1 SGHAT and CDR2 FQNNGV.

The CDR3 sequence is CASSYGLAGGGGETQYF. The CDR3 DNA reads as TGTGCCAGCAGTTATGGACTAGCGGGGGGGGGCGGTGAGACCCAGTACTTC. The gene calls are TRBV25-1 and TRBJ2-5; 15 bases are shared with TRBD2. This CDR3 has 17 amino acids. Germline CDR1 is MGHDK and CDR2 is SYGVNS. The trim removed 5 bases at V and 5 bases at J, leaving 9 bases unmatched.

This clonotype was seen more than once but under ten times. The chain combines TRBV20-1 with TRBJ2-7; TRBD1 agrees at 9 bases. Germline CDR1 reads DFQATT; CDR2 reads SNEGSKA (reference sequence). This CDR3 region has 16 residues. Trimming removed 3 bases from V and 5 bases from J; junction bases left unmatched: 14. CDR3 sequence reads: CSASGKPGQGTNEQYF. For the CDR3, the DNA is TGCAGTGCTAGCGGGAAACCGGGACAGGGAACGAACGAGCAGTACTTC.

The chain combines TRBV19 with TRBJ2-7, with D possibly being TRBD2 (6 bases). This CDR3 is 15 amino acids long. From germline, CDR1 is LNHDA and CDR2 SQIVND (reference sequence). V lost 9 bases and J lost 6, with 24 bases in between. As DNA, the CDR3 is TGTGCCAGCAGCCCCGAGGGGAGGATTGTGGGCGAGCAGTACTTC. Translation: CASSPEGRIVGEQYF.

This clonotype was recorded a few times. The CDR3 DNA sequence: TGCAGTGCTAGACCGCAGCCGGGACTAGCGGGAGGGACTTACGAGCAGTACTTC. Translating it yields CSARPQPGLAGGTYEQYF. V gene TRBV20-1 combines with J gene TRBJ2-7; 16 bases align to TRBD2. This CDR3 spans 18 amino acids. Unmatched junction bases numbered 11, after V lost 2 bases and J lost 4 bases. CDR1 and CDR2 from the germline V gene are DFQATT and SNEGSKA (reference sequence).

The rearrangement joins TRBV11-3 to TRBJ2-7; 7 bases map to TRBD1. Germline lookup yields CDR1 SGHNT and CDR2 YENEEA. The CDR3 loop spans 13 amino acids. Trimming at V came to 4 bases and at J to 7 bases, leaving 7 bases not matched to a gene. CDR3 protein: CASSSQGYIEQYF. The CDR3 coding sequence is TGTGCCAGCAGCTCACAGGGGTACATAGAGCAGTACTTC.

About this clonotype itself: A much larger clone lies a single base off, so this may be a read error. The chain carries TRBV5-1 and TRBJ2-7; TRBD1 agrees at 7 bases. Germline V gene sequence: CDR1 SGHRS, CDR2 YFSETQ. The CDR3 spans 14 residues. The CDR3 nucleotides are TGCGCCAGCAGCTTGGAAGGGGGCACTTACGGGCAGTACTTC. Translation: CASSLEGGTYGQYF.

This clonotype was recorded at least ten times. The J gene is TRBJ1-6, the V gene TRBV7-2, with D possibly TRBD1 on 5 matching bases. Between the trimmed V and J ends, which lost 5 bases and 7 bases, there was a span of 18 bases. CDR1 SGHTA and CDR2 FQGNSA come from the germline V gene. The CDR3 runs to 16 residues. CDR3 coding DNA: TGTGCCAGCAGCCCAGAATTCGGGGGAAGGAATTCACCCCTCCACTTT. This encodes CASSPEFGGRNSPLHF.

V usage is TRBV29-1 and J usage is TRBJ2-3, with 7 bases aligning to TRBD1. V shed 7 bases, J shed 2 bases, and the junction held 12 bases outside the gene matches. Per germline, CDR1 SQVTM and CDR2 ANQGSEA. The CDR3 extends over 15 amino acids. The CDR3 spells CSAEGAAGVTDTQYF. CDR3 bases: TGCAGCGCCGAGGGGGCCGCAGGGGTCACAGATACGCAGTATTTT.

This clonotype was recorded at least ten times. CDR3: CASSTRTEAFF. DNA for the CDR3: TGTGCCAGCAGTACGAGGACTGAAGCTTTCTTT. This sequence joins TRBV12-3 or TRBV12-4 and TRBJ1-1; D remains ambiguous. The CDR3 sequence is 11 residues long. V was shortened by 5 bases and J by 5 bases, with 6 bases between the two germline ends.

This chain's CDR3 is CAISELWGTKTEAFF. CDR3 DNA sequence: TGTGCCATCAGTGAACTCTGGGGGACGAAAACTGAAGCTTTCTTT. This chain uses TRBV10-3 with TRBJ1-1; tentatively, D is TRBD1 (5 bases). V was pared by 3 bases and J by 5 bases, with 16 bases between. The CDR3 runs to 15 residues. CDR1 and CDR2 (germline): ENHRY, SYGVKD.

The sample holds many counts of this clonotype. J is TRBJ2-7 and V is TRBV11-2; D is unclear. Germline V gene data show CDR1 as SGHAT and CDR2 as FQNNGV. The CDR3 covers 14 residues. Trimming shortened V by 1 base and J by 3 bases, and 10 bases separated the two germline ends. The CDR3 is CASSLVGRVYEQYF. The CDR3 nucleotides read TGTGCCAGCAGCTTAGTAGGCCGTGTCTACGAGCAGTACTTC.

The chain links TRBV29-1 to TRBJ2-7, with TRBD2 matching over 12 bases. The CDR3 runs 13 residues. In germline, CDR1 is SQVTM, CDR2 ANQGSEA. The ends lost 4 bases at V and 9 bases at J; junction bases unmatched: 7. The CDR3 spells CSVALAGGPRQYF. CDR3 DNA: TGCAGCGTTGCCCTAGCGGGAGGGCCGAGGCAGTACTTC.

This clonotype has just a few counts. The chain combines TRBV7-6 with TRBJ2-2; D ambiguous. Germline CDR1 and CDR2: SGHVS and FNYEAQ. The CDR3 has 14 amino acids. The V and J ends lost 4 bases and 7 bases respectively, with 13 bases between them. The CDR3 DNA reads as TGTGCCAGCAGCTCTCCTGTTTCGTACGGGGAGCTGTTTTTT. This translates into CASSSPVSYGELFF.